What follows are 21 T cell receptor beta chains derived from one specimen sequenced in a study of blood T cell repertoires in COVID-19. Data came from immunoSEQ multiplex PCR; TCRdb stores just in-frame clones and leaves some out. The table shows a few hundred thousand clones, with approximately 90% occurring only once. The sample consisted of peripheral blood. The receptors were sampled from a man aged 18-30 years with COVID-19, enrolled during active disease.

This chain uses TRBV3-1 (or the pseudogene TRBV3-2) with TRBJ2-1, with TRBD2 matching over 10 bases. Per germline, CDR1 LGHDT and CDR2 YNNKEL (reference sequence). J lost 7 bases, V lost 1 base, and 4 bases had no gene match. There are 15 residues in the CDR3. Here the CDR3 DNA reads TGTGCCAGCAGCCAAGTGTCTAGCGGGAGTAATGAGCAGTTCTTC. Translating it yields CASSQVSSGSNEQFF.

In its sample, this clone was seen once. CDR3 DNA: TGTGCCAGCAGTTCAGGGACAGGGGACAACAATGAGCAGTTCTTC. This encodes CASSSGTGDNNEQFF. This chain connects TRBV27 to TRBJ2-1; TRBD1 matches 10 bases. The V and J ends lost 4 bases and 5 bases, in that order; junction bases with no gene match: 5. The CDR3 is 15 residues long. Germline V gene data show CDR1 as MNHEY and CDR2 as SMNVEV (reference sequence).

CDR3 sequence reads: CASSLESRGQYEQYF. The CDR3 DNA reads as TGTGCCAGCAGCTTAGAGTCCAGGGGGCAATACGAGCAGTACTTC. The rearrangement uses TRBV7-8 and TRBJ2-7; TRBD1 agrees at 8 bases. CDR1 and CDR2 (germline): SGHVS, FQNEAQ. The CDR3 runs to 15 residues. Losses at the gene ends were 1 base for V and 4 bases for J; bases not matched to a gene: 6.

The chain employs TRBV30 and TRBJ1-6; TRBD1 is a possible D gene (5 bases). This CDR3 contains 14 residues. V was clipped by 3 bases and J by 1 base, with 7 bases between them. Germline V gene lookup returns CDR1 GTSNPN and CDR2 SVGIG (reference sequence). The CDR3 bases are TGTGCCTGGAGAAGACAGTCCTATAATTCACCCCTCCACTTT. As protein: CAWRRQSYNSPLHF.

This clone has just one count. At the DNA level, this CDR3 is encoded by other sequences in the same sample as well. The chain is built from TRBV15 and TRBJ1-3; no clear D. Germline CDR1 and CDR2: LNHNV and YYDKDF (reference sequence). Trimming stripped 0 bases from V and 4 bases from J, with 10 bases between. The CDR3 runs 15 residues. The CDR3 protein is CATSRDPGSGNTIYF. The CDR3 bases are TGTGCCACCAGCAGAGATCCGGGTTCAGGAAACACCATATATTTT.

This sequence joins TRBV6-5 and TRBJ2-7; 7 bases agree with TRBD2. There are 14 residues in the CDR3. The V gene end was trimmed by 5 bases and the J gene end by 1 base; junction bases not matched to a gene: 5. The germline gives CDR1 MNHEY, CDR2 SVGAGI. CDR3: CASSTGLLSYEQYF. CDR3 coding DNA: TGTGCCAGCAGTACGGGACTACTATCCTACGAGCAGTACTTC.

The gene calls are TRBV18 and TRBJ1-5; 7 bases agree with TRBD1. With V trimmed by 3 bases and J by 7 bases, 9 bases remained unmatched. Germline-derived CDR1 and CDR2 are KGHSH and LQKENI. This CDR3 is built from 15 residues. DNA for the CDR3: TGTGCCAGCTCACCTCGAGGACAGGTCCCCCAGCCCCAGCATTTT. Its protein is CASSPRGQVPQPQHF.

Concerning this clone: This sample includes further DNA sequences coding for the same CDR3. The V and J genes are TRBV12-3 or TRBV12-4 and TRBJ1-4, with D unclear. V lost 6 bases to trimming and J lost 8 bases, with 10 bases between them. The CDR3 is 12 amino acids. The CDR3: CASSLAGEKLFF. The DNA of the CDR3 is TGTGCCAGCAGCCTGGCGGGGGAAAAACTGTTTTTT.

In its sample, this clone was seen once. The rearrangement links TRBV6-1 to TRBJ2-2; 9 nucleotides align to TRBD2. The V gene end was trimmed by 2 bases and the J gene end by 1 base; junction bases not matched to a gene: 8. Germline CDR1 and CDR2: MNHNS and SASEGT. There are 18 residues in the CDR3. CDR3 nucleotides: TGTGCCAGCAGTGAAACTGGTAGCGGGGGCTGGAACACCGGGGAGCTGTTTTTT. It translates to CASSETGSGGWNTGELFF.

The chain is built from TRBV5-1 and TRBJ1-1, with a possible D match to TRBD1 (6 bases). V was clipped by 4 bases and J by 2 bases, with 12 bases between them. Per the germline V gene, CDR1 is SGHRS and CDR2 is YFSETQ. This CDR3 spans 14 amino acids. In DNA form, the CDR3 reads TGCGCCAGCAGCCGACAGGTCGCAAACACTGAAGCTTTCTTT. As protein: CASSRQVANTEAFF.

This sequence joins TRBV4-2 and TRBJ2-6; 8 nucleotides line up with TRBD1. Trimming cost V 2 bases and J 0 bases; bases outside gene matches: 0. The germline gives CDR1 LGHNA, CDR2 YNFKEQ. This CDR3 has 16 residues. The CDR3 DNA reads TGTGCCAGCAGCCAAACAGGGGGCTCTGGGGCCAACGTCCTGACTTTC. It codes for CASSQTGGSGANVLTF.

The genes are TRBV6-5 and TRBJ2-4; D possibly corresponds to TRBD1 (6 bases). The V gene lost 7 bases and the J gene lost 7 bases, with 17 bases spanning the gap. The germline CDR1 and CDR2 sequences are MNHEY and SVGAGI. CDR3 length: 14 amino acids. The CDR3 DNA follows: TGTGCCAGCATGGGGGCCCGGGCCTGGAACATTCAGTACTTC. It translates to CASMGARAWNIQYF.

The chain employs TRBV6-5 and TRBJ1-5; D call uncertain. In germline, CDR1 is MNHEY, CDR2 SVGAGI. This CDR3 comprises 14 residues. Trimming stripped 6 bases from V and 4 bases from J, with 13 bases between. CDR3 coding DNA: TGTGCCAGCAGCAACCGGGTGGATAATCAGCCCCAGCATTTT. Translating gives CASSNRVDNQPQHF.

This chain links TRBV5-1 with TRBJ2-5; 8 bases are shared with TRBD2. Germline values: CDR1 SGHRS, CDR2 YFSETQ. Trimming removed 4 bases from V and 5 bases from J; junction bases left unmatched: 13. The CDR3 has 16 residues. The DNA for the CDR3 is TGCGCCAGCAGCCCTGGGGTAGCGGGGATCGTGGAGACCCAGTACTTC. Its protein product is CASSPGVAGIVETQYF.

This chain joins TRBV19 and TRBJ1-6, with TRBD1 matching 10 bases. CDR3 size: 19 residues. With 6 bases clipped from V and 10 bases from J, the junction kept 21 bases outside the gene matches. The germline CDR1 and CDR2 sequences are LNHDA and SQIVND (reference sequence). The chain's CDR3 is CASSPGTGALGFITSPLHF. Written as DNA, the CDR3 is TGTGCCAGTAGCCCCGGGACAGGGGCCCTGGGATTCATAACGTCACCCCTCCACTTT. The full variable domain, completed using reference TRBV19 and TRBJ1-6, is DGGITQSPKYLFRKEGQNVTLSCEQNLNHDAMYWYRQDPGQGLRLIYYSQIVNDFQKGDIAEGYSVSREKKESFPLTVTSAQKNPTAFYLCASSPGTGALGFITSPLHFGNGTRLTVT.

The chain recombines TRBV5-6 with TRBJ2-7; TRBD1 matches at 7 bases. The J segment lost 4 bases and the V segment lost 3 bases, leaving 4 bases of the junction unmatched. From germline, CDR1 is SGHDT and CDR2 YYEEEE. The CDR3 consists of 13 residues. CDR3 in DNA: TGTGCCAGCAGCTCGACAGGGCTGTACGAGCAGTACTTC. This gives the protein CASSSTGLYEQYF. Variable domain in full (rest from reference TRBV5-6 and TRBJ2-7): DAGVTQSPTHLIKTRGQQVTLRCSPKSGHDTVSWYQQALGQGPQFIFQYYEEEERQRGNFPDRFSGHQFPNYSSELNVNALLLGDSALYLCASSSTGLYEQYFGPGTRLTVT.

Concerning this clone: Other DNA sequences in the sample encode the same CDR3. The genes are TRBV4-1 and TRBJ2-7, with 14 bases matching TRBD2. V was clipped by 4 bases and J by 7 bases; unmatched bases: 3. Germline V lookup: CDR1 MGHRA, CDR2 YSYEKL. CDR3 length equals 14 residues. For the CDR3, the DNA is TGCGCCAGCAGCCTGGGACTAGCGGGAGATGAGCAGTACTTC. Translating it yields CASSLGLAGDEQYF.

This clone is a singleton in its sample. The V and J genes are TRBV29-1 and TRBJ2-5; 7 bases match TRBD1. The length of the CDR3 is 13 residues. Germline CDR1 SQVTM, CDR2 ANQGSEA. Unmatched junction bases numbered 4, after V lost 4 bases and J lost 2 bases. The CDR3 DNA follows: TGCAGCGTTGCCCTGACAGGGCAAGAGACCCAGTACTTC. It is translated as CSVALTGQETQYF.

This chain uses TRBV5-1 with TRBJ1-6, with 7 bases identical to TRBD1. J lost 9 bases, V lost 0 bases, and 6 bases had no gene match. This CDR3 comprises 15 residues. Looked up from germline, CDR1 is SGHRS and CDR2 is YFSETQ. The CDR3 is CASSLGGTDLSPLHF. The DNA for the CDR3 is TGCGCCAGCAGCTTGGGGGGGACAGACCTTTCACCCCTCCACTTT.

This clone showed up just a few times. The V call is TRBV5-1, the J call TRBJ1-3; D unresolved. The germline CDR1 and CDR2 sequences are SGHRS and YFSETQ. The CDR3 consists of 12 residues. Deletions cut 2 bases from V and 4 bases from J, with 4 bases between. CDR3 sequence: CASSLEGNTIYF. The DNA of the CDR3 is TGCGCCAGCAGCTTAGAGGGAAACACCATATATTTT.

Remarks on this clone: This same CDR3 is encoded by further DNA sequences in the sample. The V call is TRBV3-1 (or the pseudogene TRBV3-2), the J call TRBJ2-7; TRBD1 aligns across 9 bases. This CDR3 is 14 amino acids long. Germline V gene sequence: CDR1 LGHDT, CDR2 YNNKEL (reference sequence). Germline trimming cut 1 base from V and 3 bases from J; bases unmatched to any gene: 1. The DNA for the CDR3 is TGTGCCAGCAGCCAAGGGACAGGGGACTACGAGCAGTACTTC. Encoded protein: CASSQGTGDYEQYF.